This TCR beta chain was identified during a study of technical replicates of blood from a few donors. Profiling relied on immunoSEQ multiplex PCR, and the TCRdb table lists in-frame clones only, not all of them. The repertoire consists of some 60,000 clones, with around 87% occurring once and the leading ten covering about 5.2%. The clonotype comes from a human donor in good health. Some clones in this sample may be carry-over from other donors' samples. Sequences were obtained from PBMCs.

In DNA, the CDR3 is TGTGCCAGCAGCCAAGATCCCGGGAGGAATTCCTACGAGCAGTACTTC. Its protein is CASSQDPGRNSYEQYF. The V gene is TRBV4-2, the J gene TRBJ2-7; 7 bases are a match to TRBD2. The germline CDR1 and CDR2 sequences are LGHNA and YNFKEQ. The J segment lost 1 base and the V segment lost 0 bases, leaving 6 bases of the junction unmatched. This CDR3 is built from 16 residues.